A selection of T cell receptor beta chains follows, all from one sample in a study of post-analysis software for immune sequencing data. TCRdb re-analysed the PCR reads in MiXCR, keeping a single row per CDR3 protein. The data show just over 250,000 distinct CDR3 sequences, around 34% seen once. Sequences were obtained from blood. Receptors originate from a girl aged 5 to 17 with multiple sclerosis. The CDR3 runs from the conserved cysteine through the conserved F or W. The order of the fields is J gene, V gene, CDR3 protein.

TRBJ2-5 | TRBV20-1 | CSARILVGWETQYF
TRBJ2-3 | TRBV29-1 | CSVPKTTDTQYF
TRBJ2-1 | TRBV7-6 | CASSPGVYNEQFF
TRBJ1-2 | TRBV7-2 | CASSLAAGNHGYTF
TRBJ2-5 | TRBV20-1 | CSGTSAQETQYF
TRBJ2-7 | TRBV5-6 | CASSLRTSGRPYEQYF
TRBJ1-4 | TRBV11-2 | CASSLQQNEKLFF
TRBJ2-3 | TRBV20-1 | CSARDSWLADTQYF
TRBJ2-5 | TRBV20-1 | CSARDQGQGVLGETQYF
TRBJ1-6 | TRBV7-2 | CASSFPGIGSPLHF
TRBJ2-1 | TRBV7-2 | CASSFDRTQFF
TRBJ2-7 | TRBV6-2/TRBV6-3 | CASSAISYEQYF
TRBJ2-1 | TRBV20-1 | CSATSHAYNEQFF
TRBJ2-5 | TRBV14 | CASSPGRETQYF
TRBJ2-4 | TRBV7-2 | CASVGDIGDSLAKNIQYF
TRBJ2-1 | TRBV20-1 | CSARVAGDSSYNEQFF
TRBJ1-1 | TRBV12-3/TRBV12-4 | CASSLAGGRLAFF
TRBJ1-2 | TRBV12-3/TRBV12-4 | CASSLGSGRGYTF
TRBJ2-5 | TRBV20-1 | CSARDRPAQETQYF
TRBJ2-1 | TRBV24-1 | CATSDSTRPSNNEQFF
TRBJ1-5 | TRBV4-1 | CASSQSDRPREPQHF
TRBJ2-1 | TRBV7-2 | CASSLARSKYNEQFF
TRBJ2-3 | TRBV10-3 | CATGMADRTDTQYF
TRBJ2-5 | TRBV4-2 | CASSQDPGEPGEAQYF
TRBJ1-3 | TRBV7-3 | CASSRESGNTIYF
TRBJ2-7 | TRBV7-2 | CASSLRGRDHEQYF
TRBJ1-2 | TRBV7-2 | CASSYGGDSYGYTF
TRBJ2-2 | TRBV5-1 | CASSLGNTGELFF